The rows below give T cell receptor beta chains drawn from one sample of a study of PD-L1 blockade in urothelial cancer. Here immunoSEQ multiplex PCR was the method, and the copy in TCRdb shows in-frame clones only, minus some. The table shows 40,000 to 45,000 clones, with roughly nine tenths occurring only once. The sample in question was PBMCs, obtained around atezolizumab (anti-PD-L1) treatment. The receptor set was obtained from a man between 65 and 85 years old with urothelial cancer. Both conserved end residues are part of each CDR3. The D gene is left open where the match is weak. Size tells how often a clone was seen (once, few, many) or the class of an expanded clone, and some rows leave it out.

clone_size d_call j_call cdr3_length v_call cdr3_aa cdr3_nt
few TRBD1 TRBJ1-5 15 TRBV19 CASSATGGMNQPQHF TGTGCCAGTAGTGCGACAGGGGGGATGAATCAGCCCCAGCATTTT
NA TRBD1 TRBJ2-5 14 TRBV5-1 CASSRTGVEETQYF TGCGCCAGCAGTCGAACAGGGGTGGAGGAGACCCAGTACTTC
NA NA TRBJ1-1 13 TRBV6-6 CASRAGQATEAFF TGTGCCAGCAGAGCGGGCCAGGCCACTGAAGCTTTCTTT
NA TRBD1 TRBJ1-1 16 TRBV28 CASTSQGASGNTEAFF TGTGCCAGCACAAGTCAGGGGGCTTCCGGGAACACTGAAGCTTTCTTT
once NA TRBJ1-1 17 TRBV4-2 CASSQVLAGQKNTEAFF TGTGCCAGCAGCCAAGTGTTAGCGGGACAAAAGAACACTGAAGCTTTCTTT
NA NA TRBJ1-5 13 TRBV29-1 CSVSENSNQPQHF TGCAGCGTCTCTGAGAATAGCAATCAGCCCCAGCATTTT
NA TRBD2 TRBJ2-2 15 TRBV7-8 CASSYWTSVGGELFF TGTGCCAGCAGCTACTGGACTAGCGTGGGCGGGGAGCTGTTTTTT
NA NA TRBJ2-5 14 TRBV30 CAWSVKGSGETQYF TGTGCCTGGAGTGTAAAGGGATCAGGGGAGACCCAGTACTTC
NA TRBD1 TRBJ2-7 14 TRBV6-5 CASSPQGLGSEQYF TGTGCCAGCAGTCCACAGGGGTTAGGTAGCGAGCAGTACTTC
once NA TRBJ2-5 15 TRBV27 CASSLAGLPQETQYF TGTGCCAGCAGTTTAGCAGGACTGCCTCAAGAGACCCAGTACTTC
NA TRBD2 TRBJ2-7 15 TRBV18 CASSPGLADSYEQYF TGTGCCAGCTCGCCGGGACTAGCGGACTCCTACGAGCAGTACTTC
NA TRBD1 TRBJ1-2 16 TRBV10-1 CASRPGQGYADYGYTF TGCGCCAGCAGGCCGGGACAGGGGTATGCGGACTATGGCTACACCTTC
NA NA TRBJ2-1 15 TRBV2 CASSVTRDSYNEQFF TGTGCCAGCAGTGTAACCCGGGACTCCTACAATGAGCAGTTCTTC
NA NA TRBJ2-3 17 TRBV18 CASSPPGGAHGTDTQYF TGTGCCAGCTCACCACCGGGCGGGGCCCACGGAACAGATACGCAGTATTTT
NA NA TRBJ1-1 18 TRBV5-1 CASSLAFGGGRKDTEAFF TGCGCCAGCAGCTTGGCTTTCGGTGGGGGCCGGAAGGACACTGAAGCTTTCTTT
NA NA TRBJ2-1 13 TRBV9 CASSVTLGNEQFF TGTGCCAGCAGCGTAACCCTCGGCAATGAGCAGTTCTTC
NA NA TRBJ1-5 16 TRBV5-1 CASSLDGGGGNQPQHF TGCGCCAGCAGCTTGGATGGCGGCGGGGGAAATCAGCCCCAGCATTTT
NA TRBD1 TRBJ1-4 15 TRBV9 CASSVAGTANEKLFF TGTGCCAGCAGCGTAGCCGGGACAGCGAATGAAAAACTGTTTTTT
NA NA TRBJ2-1 15 TRBV14 CASSQGRGTVNEQFF TGTGCCAGCAGCCAAGGGCGCGGTACGGTCAATGAGCAGTTCTTC
NA TRBD2 TRBJ2-1 16 TRBV9 CASSVGAGGTYNEQFF TGTGCCAGCAGCGTAGGAGCGGGAGGGACCTACAATGAGCAGTTCTTC
once TRBD2 TRBJ2-1 14 TRBV6-5 CASRSGARYNEQFF TGTGCCAGCAGGAGCGGGGCCAGATACAATGAGCAGTTCTTC
NA NA TRBJ2-7 14 TRBV5-6 CASSLDGRSYEQYF TGTGCCAGCAGCTTGGACGGTCGCTCCTACGAGCAGTACTTC
NA NA TRBJ1-1 17 TRBV13 CASRRSTGRSLNTEAFF TGTGCCAGCAGACGATCAACAGGGAGATCATTGAACACTGAAGCTTTCTTT
once NA TRBJ1-1 14 TRBV7-8 CASSQETANTEAFF TGTGCCAGCAGCCAAGAAACAGCGAACACTGAAGCTTTCTTT
NA TRBD1 TRBJ1-6 15 TRBV11-1 CASSSTTGSVSPLHF TGTGCCAGCAGCTCGACGACAGGGTCGGTATCACCCCTCCACTTT
NA NA TRBJ1-1 15 TRBV15 CATSRDIRMNTEAFF TGTGCCACCAGCAGAGATATTAGAATGAACACTGAAGCTTTCTTT